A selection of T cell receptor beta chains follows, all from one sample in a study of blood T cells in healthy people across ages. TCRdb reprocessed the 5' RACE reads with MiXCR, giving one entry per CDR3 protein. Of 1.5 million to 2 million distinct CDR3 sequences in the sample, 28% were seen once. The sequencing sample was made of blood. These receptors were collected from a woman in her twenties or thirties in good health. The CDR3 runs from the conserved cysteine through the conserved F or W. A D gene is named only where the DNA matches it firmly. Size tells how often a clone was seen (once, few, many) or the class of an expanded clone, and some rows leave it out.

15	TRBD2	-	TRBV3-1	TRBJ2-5	TGTGCCAGCAGCCAACCCGGACGGGGGGTCGTGACCCAGTACTTC	CASSQPGRGVVTQYF
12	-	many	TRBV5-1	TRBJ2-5	TGTGCCAGCAGCTTAGGGTCAGAGACCCAGTACTTC	CASSLGSETQYF
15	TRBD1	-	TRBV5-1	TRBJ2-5	TGCGCCAGCAGCAGGAGGGACAGGAGTCAAGAGACCCAGTACTTC	CASSRRDRSQETQYF
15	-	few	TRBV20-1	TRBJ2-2	TGCAGTGCTAGAAAGTCATGGGGGAGCACCGGGAAGCTGTTTTTT	CSARKSWGSTGKLFF
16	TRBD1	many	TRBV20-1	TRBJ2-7	TGCAGTGCTAGTCATAATCCCGGGACAGGGGTTTACGGGCAGTACTTC	CSASHNPGTGVYGQYF
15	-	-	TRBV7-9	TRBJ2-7	TGTGCCAGCTGGGGCGCGGGGGACAGTCCCTACGAGCAGTACTTC	CASWGAGDSPYEQYF
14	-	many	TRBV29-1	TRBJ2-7	TGCAGCGTTGAGGGAGGACAGTTCTCCTACGAGCAGTACTTC	CSVEGGQFSYEQYF
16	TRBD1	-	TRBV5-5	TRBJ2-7	TGTGCCAGCAGCTTGAATTGGGACAGGGCTACTTACGAGCAGTACTTC	CASSLNWDRATYEQYF
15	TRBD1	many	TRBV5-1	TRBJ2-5	TGCGCCAGCAGCCCCGACAGGGGGCTTATTGAGACCCAGTACTTC	CASSPDRGLIETQYF
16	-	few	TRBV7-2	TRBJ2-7	TGTGCCAGCAGCTTAACATCGGGCGCCTATAGTGACGAGCAGTACTTC	CASSLTSGAYSDEQYF
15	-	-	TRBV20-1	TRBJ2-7	TGCAGTGCTCCTCCAGCGGCAGGGGCGGGCTACGAGCAGTACTTC	CSAPPAAGAGYEQYF
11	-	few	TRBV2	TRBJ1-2	TGTGCCAGCAAGGAGGAAGATGGCTACACCTTC	CASKEEDGYTF
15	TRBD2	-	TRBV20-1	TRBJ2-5	TGCAGTGCAAGCCCATCTAGCGGGAGATGGGAGACCCAGTACTTC	CSASPSSGRWETQYF
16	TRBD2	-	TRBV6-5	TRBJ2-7	TGTGCCAGCAGTTACGCCAGGCCAAGCGGGGGCTACGAGCAGTACTTC	CASSYARPSGGYEQYF
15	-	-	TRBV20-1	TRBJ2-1	TGCAGTGCTAGTAGGAGACTTACGAGCAACAATGAGCAGTTCTTC	CSASRRLTSNNEQFF
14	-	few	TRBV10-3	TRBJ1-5	TGTGCCACCCGGGACCTGCGAACGAATCAGCCCCAGCATTTT	CATRDLRTNQPQHF
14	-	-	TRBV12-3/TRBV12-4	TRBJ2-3	TGTGCCAGCATCGTTAGAGTGAGAGGAGATACGGAGTATTTT	CASIVRVRGDTEYF
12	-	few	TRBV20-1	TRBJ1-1	TGCAGTGCTAGAGATACGGGGACTGAAGCTTTCTTT	CSARDTGTEAFF
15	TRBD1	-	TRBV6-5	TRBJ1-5	TGTGCCAGCGGGCCCAGGGGGCTGGCGGTTCAGCCCCAGCATTTT	CASGPRGLAVQPQHF
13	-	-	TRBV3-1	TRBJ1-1	TGTGCCAGCAGCCAAGTCGGGTTCACTAAAGCTTTCTTT	CASSQVGFTKAFF
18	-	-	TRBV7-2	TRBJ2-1	TGTGCCAGCAGCCCCGGGACGGGGAAAAGTAGCTCCTACAATGAGCAGTTCTTC	CASSPGTGKSSSYNEQFF
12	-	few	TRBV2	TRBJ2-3	TGTGCCAGCAGAACTTCCCAAGATACGCAGTATTTT	CASRTSQDTQYF
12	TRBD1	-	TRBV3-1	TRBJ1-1	TGTGCCAGCAGCCGGGACAGGGATGAAGCTTTCTTT	CASSRDRDEAFF
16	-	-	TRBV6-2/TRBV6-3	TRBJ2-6	TGTACCAGCAGCTGGGGGCCTACCCCAGGGGCCAACGTCCTGACTTTC	CTSSWGPTPGANVLTF
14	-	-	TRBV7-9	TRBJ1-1	TGTGCCAGCAGCTCCGGACGCGACGACACTGAAGCTTTCTTT	CASSSGRDDTEAFF
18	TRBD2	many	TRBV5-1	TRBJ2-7	TGCGCCAGCAGCTCCTCGTCGATTGCGGCGGGACCAGCGGGGGAGCAGTACTTC	CASSSSSIAAGPAGEQYF
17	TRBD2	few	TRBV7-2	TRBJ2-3	TGTGCCAGCAGCTTAGTTGGTAGCGGGTTGGGCGGGGATACGCAGTATTTT	CASSLVGSGLGGDTQYF
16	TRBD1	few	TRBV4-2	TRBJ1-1	TGTGCCAGCAGCCAAGAAACACTGGACAGGGACACTGAAGCTTTCTTT	CASSQETLDRDTEAFF
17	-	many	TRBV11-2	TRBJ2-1	TGTGCCAGCAGCTTAGGCAGGGTCGGAACCTCCTACAATGAGCAGTTCTTC	CASSLGRVGTSYNEQFF
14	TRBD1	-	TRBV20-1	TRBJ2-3	TGCAGTGCTAGTTGGACAGGCCGCCTGGATACGCAGTATTTT	CSASWTGRLDTQYF
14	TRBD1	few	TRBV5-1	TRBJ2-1	TGCGCCAGCAGCTCCCAAGCAGGGGGCGGTGAGCAGTTCTTC	CASSSQAGGGEQFF
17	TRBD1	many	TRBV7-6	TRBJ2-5	TGTGCCAGCAGCTCCGGCCGTTTGGGCCAGGGGGAAGAGACCCAGTACTTC	CASSSGRLGQGEETQYF
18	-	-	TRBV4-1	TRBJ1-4	TGCGCCAGCAGCCAAGGGTCGGGCAGGTCGGACTCAATGCGAAAACTGTTTTTT	CASSQGSGRSDSMRKLFF
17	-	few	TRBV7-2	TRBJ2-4	TGTGCCAGCAGCCCCTTTCCGGGATCTATAGCCAAAAACATTCAGTACTTC	CASSPFPGSIAKNIQYF
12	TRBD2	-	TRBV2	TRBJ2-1	TGTGCCAGCAGGAAGCGGGGGTATGAGCAGTTCTTC	CASRKRGYEQFF
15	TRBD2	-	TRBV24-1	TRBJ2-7	TGTGCCACCAGCCCGGGACTAGCGTATACCTACGAGCAGTACTTC	CATSPGLAYTYEQYF
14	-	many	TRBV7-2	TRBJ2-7	TGTGCCAGCAGCTTAGTACGGGACAACTACGAGCAGTACTTC	CASSLVRDNYEQYF
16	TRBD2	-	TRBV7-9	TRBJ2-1	TGTGCCAGCAGCTTAGGGGGACTAGCCATCAACAATGAGCAGTTCTTC	CASSLGGLAINNEQFF
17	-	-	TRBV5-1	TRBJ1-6	TGCGCCAGCAGCCCGGTGCCATCAGGACAGAGTAATTCACCCCTCCACTTT	CASSPVPSGQSNSPLHF
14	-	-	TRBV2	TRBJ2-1	TGTGCCAGCCCTTTGTGGGGGTCCTACAATGAGCAGTTCTTC	CASPLWGSYNEQFF
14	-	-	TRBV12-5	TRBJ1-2	TGTGCTAGTGGCCCGTACGACGGGTCCTATGGCTACACCTTC	CASGPYDGSYGYTF
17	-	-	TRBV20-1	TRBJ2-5	TGCAGTGCTAGAGATGGGAGGGGGGCTCGGCGAGGAGAGACCCAGTACTTC	CSARDGRGARRGETQYF
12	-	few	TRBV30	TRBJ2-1	TGTGCCTGGAGCGCTCGGGGGAATGAGCAGTTCTTC	CAWSARGNEQFF
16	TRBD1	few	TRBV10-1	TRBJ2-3	TGCGCCAGCAGTTCCGGGACAGGGGTTAGCACAGATACGCAGTATTTT	CASSSGTGVSTDTQYF
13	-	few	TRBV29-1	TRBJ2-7	TGCAGCGGTGTGGCGGAACCGTCCTACGAGCAGTACTTC	CSGVAEPSYEQYF
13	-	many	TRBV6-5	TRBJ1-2	TGTGCCAGCAGTCGGGACATTGAGACTGGCTACACCTTC	CASSRDIETGYTF
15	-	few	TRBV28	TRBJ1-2	TGTGCCAGCAGGATACAGCCTCCAGCAGGCTATGGCTACACCTTC	CASRIQPPAGYGYTF
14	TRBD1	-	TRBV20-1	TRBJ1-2	TGCAGTGCTTCAATGGGGACAGGAAACTATGGCTACACCTTC	CSASMGTGNYGYTF
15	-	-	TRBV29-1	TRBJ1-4	TGCAGCGTTGAAGGGAGGACGGGGCTTTCCGAAAAACTGTTTTTT	CSVEGRTGLSEKLFF
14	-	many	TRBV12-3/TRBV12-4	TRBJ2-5	TGTGCCAGCAGGGTTGGACACCTACAAGAGACCCAGTACTTC	CASRVGHLQETQYF
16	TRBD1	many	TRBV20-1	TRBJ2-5	TGCAGTGCTAGTAAGGGACAGGGGCCTCTCGCCATAGAGCAGTACTTC	CSASKGQGPLAIEQYF
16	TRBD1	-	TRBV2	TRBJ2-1	TGTGCCAGCAGAGTAGGGGGCTGGGGGCCCTACAATGAGCAGTTCTTC	CASRVGGWGPYNEQFF
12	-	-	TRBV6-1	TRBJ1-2	TGTGCCACCGCGAGGGACCACTATGGCTACACCTTC	CATARDHYGYTF
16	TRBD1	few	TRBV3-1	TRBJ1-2	TGTGCCAGCAGCCTTTTACAGGGGGTGAATATCTATGGCTACACCTTC	CASSLLQGVNIYGYTF
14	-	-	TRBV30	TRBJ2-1	TGTGCCTGGGCTAACGTCGGCTCCTACAATGAGCAGTTCTTC	CAWANVGSYNEQFF
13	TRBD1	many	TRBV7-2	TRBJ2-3	TGTGCCAGCAGCTCAGGACAGGTTGATACGCAGTATTTT	CASSSGQVDTQYF
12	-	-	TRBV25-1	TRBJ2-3	TGTGCCAGCAGTGAATCTTTGGGTACGCAGTATTTT	CASSESLGTQYF
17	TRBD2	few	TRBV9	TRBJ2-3	TGTGCCAGCAGCGTAGTGTTTAGCGGGGGGAGCACAGATACGCAGTATTTT	CASSVVFSGGSTDTQYF
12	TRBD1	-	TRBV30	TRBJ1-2	TGTGCCTGGAGTGAGACAGGGGTTGGCTACACCTTC	CAWSETGVGYTF